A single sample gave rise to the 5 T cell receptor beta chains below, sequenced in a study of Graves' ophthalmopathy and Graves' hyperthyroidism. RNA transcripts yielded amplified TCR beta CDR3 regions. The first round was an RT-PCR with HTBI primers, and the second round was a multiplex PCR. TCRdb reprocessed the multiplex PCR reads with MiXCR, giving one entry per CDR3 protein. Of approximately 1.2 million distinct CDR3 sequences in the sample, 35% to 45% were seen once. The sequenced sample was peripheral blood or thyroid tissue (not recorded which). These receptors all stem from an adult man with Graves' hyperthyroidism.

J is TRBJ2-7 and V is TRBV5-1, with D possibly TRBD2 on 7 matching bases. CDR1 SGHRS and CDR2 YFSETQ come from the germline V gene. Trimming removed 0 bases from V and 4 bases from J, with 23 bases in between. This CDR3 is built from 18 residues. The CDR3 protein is CASSLGLGGTLNKYEQYF. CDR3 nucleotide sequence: TGCGCCAGCAGCTTGGGCCTGGGAGGGACACTTAACAAATACGAGCAGTACTTC.

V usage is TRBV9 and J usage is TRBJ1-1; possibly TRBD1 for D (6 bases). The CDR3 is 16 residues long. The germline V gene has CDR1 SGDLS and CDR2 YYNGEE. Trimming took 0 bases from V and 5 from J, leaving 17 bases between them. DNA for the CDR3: TGTGCCAGCAGCGTAGCCCAGGGAGGGGGGAGGACTGAAGCTTTCTTT. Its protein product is CASSVAQGGGRTEAFF. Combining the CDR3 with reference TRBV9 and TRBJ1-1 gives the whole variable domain DSGVTQTPKHLITATGQRVTLRCSPRSGDLSVYWYQQSLDQGLQFLIQYYNGEERAKGNILERFSAQQFPDLHSELNLSSLELGDSALYFCASSVAQGGGRTEAFFGQGTRLTVV.

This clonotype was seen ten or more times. CDR3 loop: CASSPTGTKYTEAFF. The CDR3 DNA sequence: TGTGCCAGCAGCCCTACCGGGACCAAGTACACTGAAGCTTTCTTT. This chain links TRBV7-9 with TRBJ1-1; a possible D gene is TRBD1 (5 bases). The germline gives CDR1 SEHNR, CDR2 FQNEAQ (reference sequence). V dropped 5 bases and J dropped 3 bases, with 16 bases sitting between them. This CDR3 comprises 15 residues.

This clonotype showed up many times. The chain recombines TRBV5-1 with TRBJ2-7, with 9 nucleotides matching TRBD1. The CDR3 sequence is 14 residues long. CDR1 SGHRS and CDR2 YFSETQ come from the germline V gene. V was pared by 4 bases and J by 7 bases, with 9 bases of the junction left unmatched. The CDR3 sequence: CASSRQGVKDEQYF. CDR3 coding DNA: TGCGCCAGCAGCCGACAGGGGGTGAAGGATGAGCAGTACTTC.

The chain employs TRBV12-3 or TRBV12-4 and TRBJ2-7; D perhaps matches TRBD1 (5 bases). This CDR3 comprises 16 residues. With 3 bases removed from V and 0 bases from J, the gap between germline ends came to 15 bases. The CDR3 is CASSLEWTPRSYEQYF. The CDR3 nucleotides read TGTGCCAGCAGTTTGGAATGGACACCTCGCTCCTACGAGCAGTACTTC.